The 24 T cell receptor beta chains below were found in one sample sequenced in a study of chemoradiotherapy in HPV16-positive cancers. TCRdb's copy holds only in-frame clones and misses some; the assay was immunoSEQ multiplex PCR. The sample lists some 25,000 clones; about 92% were seen once. Sample: blood, taken from a patient who underwent chemoradiotherapy. The receptors shown here come from a human donor with HPV-associated anogenital cancer.

The chain combines TRBV2 with TRBJ1-1, with D hard to call. The CDR3 contains 14 residues. The V and J ends lost 5 bases and 1 base respectively, with 11 bases between them. The germline CDR1 and CDR2 sequences are SNHLY and FYNNEI. The CDR3 region is CASSRQAKNTEAFF. CDR3 nucleotides: TGTGCCAGCAGTCGGCAGGCAAAGAACACTGAAGCTTTCTTT.

This clone was counted a single time. For the CDR3, the DNA is TGTGCCAGCAGCTTTGCCGGGGCCACTGAAGCTTTCTTT. Its protein is CASSFAGATEAFF. J is TRBJ1-1 and V is TRBV5-4; possibly TRBD1 for D (5 bases). Germline-derived CDR1 and CDR2 are SGHNT and YYREEE (reference sequence). This CDR3 is built from 13 residues. V lost 2 bases to trimming and J lost 4 bases, with 9 bases between them. The complete variable domain, with remaining parts taken from reference TRBV5-4 and TRBJ1-1, reads ETGVTQSPTHLIKTRGQQVTLRCSSQSGHNTVSWYQQALGQGPQFIFQYYREEENGRGNFPPRFSGLQFPNYSSELNVNALELDDSALYLCASSFAGATEAFFGQGTRLTVV.

This chain connects TRBV6-6 to TRBJ2-7; weak D call: TRBD1 (6 bases). The germline gives CDR1 MNHNY, CDR2 SVGAGI (reference sequence). The CDR3 has 16 residues. Trimming stripped 4 bases from V and 7 bases from J, with 23 bases between. CDR3 nucleotides: TGTGCCAGCAGTTTACATCCGGGACAACCACCATATGAGCAGTACTTC. Protein: CASSLHPGQPPYEQYF.

The chain joins TRBV28 to TRBJ1-2; tentative D call: TRBD1 (6 bases). The CDR3 runs 14 residues. The ends were cut back, 8 bases at V and 5 bases at J, with 18 bases in the middle. CDR1 is MDHEN, CDR2 SYDVKM, per germline. The CDR3 DNA follows: TGTGCCAGCCGTAAGGGGGGCCCGGGGTATGGCTACACCTTC. Its protein is CASRKGGPGYGYTF.

The chain employs TRBV18 and TRBJ2-5; weak D call: TRBD1 (5 bases). The germline V gene encodes CDR1 KGHSH and CDR2 LQKENI. V was cut by 1 base and J by 4 bases, with 10 bases left in between. CDR3 length equals 14 residues. CDR3 nucleotide sequence: TGTGCCAGCTCACCACAGGGGTCCCGAGAGACCCAGTACTTC. It specifies CASSPQGSRETQYF.

Comments on this clone: One end of the junction varies from germline; a read error may be responsible. This sequence joins TRBV7-9 and TRBJ2-1; perhaps TRBD2 as D (5 bases). The CDR3 runs to 15 residues. The germline CDR1 and CDR2 sequences are SEHNR and FQNEAQ (reference sequence). The CDR3 DNA follows: TGTGCCAGCAGCGTAGCGAGCAGCTCCTACAATGAGCAGTTCTTC. Translation: CASSVASSSYNEQFF.

The genes are TRBV30 and TRBJ1-1; a possible D gene is TRBD1 (6 bases). This CDR3 comprises 12 residues. Between the trimmed V and J ends, which lost 7 bases and 1 base, there was a span of 10 bases. Germline values: CDR1 GTSNPN, CDR2 SVGIG (reference sequence). The CDR3 DNA sequence: TGTGCCTCCGGACAGTGGAACACTGAAGCTTTCTTT. Amino acids: CASGQWNTEAFF.

The chain recombines TRBV2 with TRBJ1-4; D unclear. Germline lookup yields CDR1 SNHLY and CDR2 FYNNEI. The CDR3 totals 15 residues. The V and J ends lost 5 bases and 0 bases respectively, with 10 bases between them. The CDR3 nucleotides read TGTGCCAGCAGTTTCAGGAACCCAACTAATGAAAAACTGTTTTTT. This encodes CASSFRNPTNEKLFF.

The rearrangement joins TRBV10-3 to TRBJ2-7; D remains unclear. Germline V lookup: CDR1 ENHRY, CDR2 SYGVKD. V lost 2 bases, J lost 2 bases, and 7 bases lay in between. The CDR3 has 13 amino acids. The CDR3 sequence is CAISEASPYEQYF. The CDR3 DNA reads as TGTGCCATCAGTGAGGCCAGCCCCTACGAGCAGTACTTC.

This chain connects TRBV5-1 to TRBJ2-5; D possibly matches TRBD1 or TRBD2 (5 bases each). The length of the CDR3 is 14 residues. Germline CDR1 SGHRS, CDR2 YFSETQ. Trimming shortened V by 4 bases and J by 6 bases, and 16 bases separated the two germline ends. CDR3 sequence (DNA): TGCGCCAGCAGCCTAGAGTCCGGGACCCAGACCCAGTACTTC. Protein: CASSLESGTQTQYF.

The chain is built from TRBV6-6 and TRBJ2-1; TRBD2 might be the D (6 bases). With 4 bases removed from V and 1 base from J, the gap between germline ends came to 11 bases. This CDR3 region has 15 residues. The germline V gene has CDR1 MNHNY and CDR2 SVGAGI (reference sequence). This chain's CDR3 is CASSSPRGSYNEQFF. CDR3 in DNA: TGTGCCAGCAGTTCCCCCCGGGGGTCCTACAATGAGCAGTTCTTC.

The V gene is TRBV18, the J gene TRBJ2-1, with D perhaps TRBD1 or TRBD2 (5 bases each). Looked up from germline, CDR1 is KGHSH and CDR2 is LQKENI. Trimming stripped 3 bases from V and 1 base from J, with 13 bases between. The CDR3 runs to 16 residues. CDR3 nucleotide sequence: TGTGCCAGCTCACCGTTTCGTGGGGGTTCCTACAATGAGCAGTTCTTC. It encodes CASSPFRGGSYNEQFF. Full variable domain (rest looked up from reference TRBV18 and TRBJ2-1): NAGVMQNPRHLVRRRGQEARLRCSPMKGHSHVYWYRQLPEEGLKFMVYLQKENIIDESGMPKERFSAEFPKEGPSILRIQQVVRGDSAAYFCASSPFRGGSYNEQFFGPGTRLTVL.

V is TRBV4-2 and J is TRBJ2-5, with D perhaps TRBD2 (5 bases). CDR1 LGHNA and CDR2 YNFKEQ come from the germline V gene. The CDR3 has 15 amino acids. V was cut by 3 bases and J by 3 bases, with 14 bases left in between. The CDR3 is CASSQDFGDEETQYF. In nucleotides, the CDR3 is TGTGCCAGCAGCCAGGACTTCGGGGATGAAGAGACCCAGTACTTC.

V and J are TRBV19 and TRBJ2-2; TRBD1 might be the D (5 bases). This CDR3 has 14 residues. Germline lookup yields CDR1 LNHDA and CDR2 SQIVND (reference sequence). Trimming shortened V by 7 bases and J by 4 bases, and 13 bases separated the two germline ends. The CDR3 region is CASTHRNPTGELFF. The CDR3 nucleotides read TGTGCCAGTACCCACAGGAACCCCACCGGGGAGCTGTTTTTT.

This chain links TRBV9 with TRBJ1-2; TRBD1 is a possible D gene (5 bases). Trimming took 0 bases from V and 3 from J, leaving 12 bases between them. The CDR3 is made up of 15 amino acids. The germline CDR1 and CDR2 sequences are SGDLS and YYNGEE. The CDR3 DNA reads TGTGCCAGCAGCGTAGGACCAGACAGTTACTATGGCTACACCTTC. Its translation: CASSVGPDSYYGYTF. Using reference TRBV9 and TRBJ1-2 for the parts outside the CDR3, the full variable domain is DSGVTQTPKHLITATGQRVTLRCSPRSGDLSVYWYQQSLDQGLQFLIQYYNGEERAKGNILERFSAQQFPDLHSELNLSSLELGDSALYFCASSVGPDSYYGYTFGSGTRLTVV.

In regard to this clone: One end of the junction varies from germline; a read error may be responsible. The chain carries TRBV7-2 and TRBJ1-5; D gene uncertain. Germline CDR1 reads SGHTA; CDR2 reads FQGNSA. The CDR3 contains 15 residues. The CDR3 sequence is CASSLDGRRGQPQHF. The CDR3 nucleotides read TGTGCCAGCAGTTTAGACGGACGACGGGGTCAGCCCCAGCATTTT.

The rearrangement joins TRBV15 to TRBJ1-6; 8 bases map to TRBD1. V dropped 3 bases and J dropped 7; count of bases not matched to a gene: 8. CDR1 and CDR2 (germline): LNHNV, YYDKDF (reference sequence). The CDR3 is 16 residues long. CDR3 coding DNA: TGTGCCACCAGCAGGACTGAGCGGACAGGGAATTCACCCCTCCACTTT. Its protein is CATSRTERTGNSPLHF.

The V call is TRBV11-2, the J call TRBJ2-5, with a tentative D call TRBD2 (5 bases). Germline V gene sequence: CDR1 SGHAT, CDR2 FQNNGV. CDR3 length: 14 amino acids. Trimming pared 8 bases from V and 4 bases from J, leaving 17 bases between. In DNA, the CDR3 is TGTGCCAGCGAGAGAGGGTTCGAGGGAGAGACCCAGTACTTC. Its translation: CASERGFEGETQYF.

This sequence joins TRBV4-2 and TRBJ1-1; tentatively, D is TRBD1 (6 bases). CDR3 size: 16 residues. Looked up from germline, CDR1 is LGHNA and CDR2 is YNFKEQ. The germline V and J ends were trimmed by 4 bases and 3 bases, with 18 bases remaining between them. CDR3 nucleotides: TGTGCCAGCAGCCCTACAGGGAGGGGCAAGGACACTGAAGCTTTCTTT. Translating gives CASSPTGRGKDTEAFF.

This clone is a singleton in its sample. This chain uses TRBV15 with TRBJ2-5; D is ambiguous. Trimming removed 0 bases from V and 5 bases from J, with 13 bases in between. Per the germline V gene, CDR1 is LNHNV and CDR2 is YYDKDF (reference sequence). This CDR3 is 15 amino acids long. The CDR3 DNA sequence: TGTGCCACCAGCAGAGATAGGAGCAGGATGGAGACCCAGTACTTC. Protein sequence: CATSRDRSRMETQYF.

In its sample, this clone was seen once. The chain recombines TRBV5-6 with TRBJ1-2, with D maybe TRBD1 (6 bases). Per germline, CDR1 SGHDT and CDR2 YYEEEE. V was cut by 0 bases and J by 3 bases, with 12 bases left in between. The CDR3 contains 15 residues. CDR3 amino acids: CASSLDGPGDYGYTF. CDR3 nucleotide sequence: TGTGCCAGCAGCTTGGACGGGCCAGGGGACTATGGCTACACCTTC.

The chain recombines TRBV18 with TRBJ1-2, with a possible D match to TRBD1 (5 bases). The V end was cut by 0 bases, the J end by 4 bases, with 12 bases between. Germline CDR1 reads KGHSH; CDR2 reads LQKENI. CDR3 length: 15 residues. The CDR3 DNA sequence: TGTGCCAGCTCACCACCGAGCAGGGCGAGCTATGGCTACACCTTC. This encodes CASSPPSRASYGYTF. The full variable domain, in which reference TRBV18 and TRBJ1-2 provide the parts outside the CDR3, is NAGVMQNPRHLVRRRGQEARLRCSPMKGHSHVYWYRQLPEEGLKFMVYLQKENIIDESGMPKERFSAEFPKEGPSILRIQQVVRGDSAAYFCASSPPSRASYGYTFGSGTRLTVV.

J is TRBJ2-2 and V is TRBV10-3; tentative D call: TRBD1 (6 bases). The CDR3 has 19 amino acids. V lost 0 bases and J lost 4, with 21 bases in between. Germline V CDR1 and CDR2: ENHRY, SYGVKD. The CDR3 spells CAISESGTPEKGSTGELFF. DNA for the CDR3: TGTGCCATCAGTGAGTCTGGGACACCCGAAAAAGGATCCACCGGGGAGCTGTTTTTT.

The chain is built from TRBV6-5 and TRBJ1-5; 9 bases are a match to TRBD1. CDR1 and CDR2 (germline): MNHEY, SVGAGI. J gave up 6 bases and V 5 bases, and 8 bases lay outside the gene matches. CDR3 length equals 15 residues. This chain's CDR3 is CASSRTGGVTQPQHF. CDR3 in DNA: TGTGCCAGCAGTCGAACAGGGGGCGTTACTCAGCCCCAGCATTTT.